This entry lists 26 T cell receptor beta chains sequenced from one sample in a study of blood T cell repertoires in COVID-19. Profiled with immunoSEQ multiplex PCR; TCRdb holds only in-frame clones, not every one. This sample has around 250,000 clones, with roughly 82% found just once. Sequenced input: peripheral blood. Every receptor here comes from a man aged 80 or over with acute or convalescent COVID-19.

The genes are TRBV4-3 and TRBJ2-7; 12 nucleotides match TRBD1. The trim removed 4 bases at V and 4 bases at J, leaving 5 bases unmatched. Germline V CDR1 and CDR2: LGHNA, YSLEER. This CDR3 spans 15 amino acids. The CDR3 DNA reads TGCGCCAGCAGCCGAGCGGGACAGGGGGCTTACGAGCAGTACTTC. It is translated as CASSRAGQGAYEQYF.

A note on this clone: The conserved closing phenylalanine or tryptophan is absent in this CDR3, likely reflecting a read error. The DNA is left out, because the CDR3 cannot be placed on it with certainty; the CDR3 is given as TCRdb lists it. The genes are TRBV3-1 (or the pseudogene TRBV3-2) and TRBJ2-7; the table's D call TRBD2 went unverified against the DNA. Counting both end residues, the CDR3 totals 13 amino acids. CDR1 and CDR2 (germline): LGHDT, YNNKEL (reference sequence). CDR3: CASSQVGGSPWVL.

The V gene is TRBV19, the J gene TRBJ2-5; the match to TRBD1 covers 9 bases. CDR1 and CDR2 (germline): LNHDA, SQIVND (reference sequence). Losses at the gene ends were 3 bases for V and 8 bases for J; bases not matched to a gene: 7. CDR3 size: 14 residues. CDR3 residues: CASSMVGQGFTQYF. The CDR3 DNA reads TGTGCCAGTAGTATGGTAGGACAGGGGTTTACCCAGTACTTC.

This sequence joins TRBV29-1 and TRBJ2-5, with a weak D call TRBD1 (6 bases). This CDR3 region has 13 residues. The germline gives CDR1 SQVTM, CDR2 ANQGSEA. Trimming removed 0 bases at V and 4 bases at J, with 9 bases between. CDR3 nucleotide sequence: TGCAGCGTTGAAGATGGACAGAGAGAGACCCAGTACTTC. This codes for CSVEDGQRETQYF.

The rearrangement uses TRBV5-1 and TRBJ2-6, with D maybe TRBD1 (6 bases). CDR1 and CDR2 from the germline V gene are SGHRS and YFSETQ. Trimming left V 4 bases short and J 0 bases short, with 8 bases between. There are 15 residues in the CDR3. CDR3 loop: CASSPGASGANVLTF. The DNA of the CDR3 is TGCGCCAGCAGCCCAGGGGCCTCTGGGGCCAACGTCCTGACTTTC. The full variable domain, in which reference TRBV5-1 and TRBJ2-6 provide the parts outside the CDR3, is KAGVTQTPRYLIKTRGQQVTLSCSPISGHRSVSWYQQTPGQGLQFLFEYFSETQRNKGNFPGRFSGRQFSNSRSEMNVSTLELGDSALYLCASSPGASGANVLTFGAGSRLTVL.

The chain joins TRBV19 to TRBJ2-2; 7 nucleotides line up with TRBD1. CDR3 size: 14 residues. V was pared by 5 bases and J by 6 bases, with 6 bases of the junction left unmatched. Germline V gene sequence: CDR1 LNHDA, CDR2 SQIVND (reference sequence). CDR3 region: CASSSGQEAGELFF. As DNA, the CDR3 is TGTGCCAGTAGTTCCGGACAGGAGGCCGGGGAGCTGTTTTTT.

This chain connects TRBV27 to TRBJ2-1; D gene unclear. V was cut by 0 bases and J by 1 base, with 7 bases left in between. The CDR3 is 15 residues long. Germline CDR1 MNHEY, CDR2 SMNVEV (reference sequence). CDR3 coding DNA: TGTGCCAGCAGTTTATCGATCGGTTCCTACAATGAGCAGTTCTTC. Encoded protein: CASSLSIGSYNEQFF.

The chain combines TRBV11-2 with TRBJ2-3; D might be TRBD2 (6 bases). V was cut by 2 bases and J by 1 base, with 7 bases left in between. The CDR3 runs to 14 residues. Germline lookup yields CDR1 SGHAT and CDR2 FQNNGV. CDR3 sequence: CASSLRRGTDTQYF. As DNA, the CDR3 is TGTGCCAGCAGCTTAAGGAGGGGCACAGATACGCAGTATTTT.

V and J are TRBV5-1 and TRBJ2-1, with D maybe TRBD2 (6 bases). The CDR3 extends over 13 amino acids. Germline CDR1 and CDR2: SGHRS and YFSETQ. The germline V and J ends were trimmed by 4 bases and 8 bases, with 13 bases remaining between them. CDR3 nucleotides: TGCGCCAGCAGCCCCGGGGGAAGGGATGAGCAGTTCTTC. Its translation: CASSPGGRDEQFF.

V gene TRBV19 combines with J gene TRBJ2-5; D unclear. The CDR3 extends over 13 amino acids. Germline CDR1 reads LNHDA; CDR2 reads SQIVND (reference sequence). V was pared by 5 bases and J by 5 bases, with 12 bases between. CDR3 sequence reads: CASSSPPLETQYF. In nucleotides, the CDR3 is TGTGCCAGTAGTTCCCCTCCCTTGGAGACCCAGTACTTC.

V usage is TRBV2 and J usage is TRBJ2-4, with 9 bases that match TRBD1. This CDR3 is built from 15 residues. V lost 5 bases, J lost 6 bases, and 8 bases stayed unmatched. Germline V gene sequence: CDR1 SNHLY, CDR2 FYNNEI. The DNA of the CDR3 is TGTGCCAGCAGTCCGCTGGGGACAGGGAGAAACATTCAGTACTTC. This sequence encodes CASSPLGTGRNIQYF.

The table lists this clone with a few counts. The CDR3 is CASSPSGVAYNEQFF. The DNA of the CDR3 is TGTGCCAGCAGCCCGTCAGGGGTTGCCTACAATGAGCAGTTCTTC. The chain uses TRBV9 and TRBJ2-1, with a possible D match to TRBD1 (6 bases). V was clipped by 4 bases and J by 2 bases, with 13 bases between them. In germline, CDR1 is SGDLS, CDR2 YYNGEE. The CDR3 loop spans 15 amino acids.

This chain's CDR3 is CASSRDSTYPNEQFF. The CDR3 DNA reads as TGCGCCAGCAGCCGGGACAGCACCTACCCCAATGAGCAGTTCTTC. The chain combines TRBV4-1 with TRBJ2-1, with 7 bases matching TRBD1. Germline V gene data show CDR1 as MGHRA and CDR2 as YSYEKL. This CDR3 region has 15 residues. V shed 4 bases, J shed 6 bases, and the junction held 9 bases outside the gene matches.

This chain uses TRBV19 with TRBJ1-5, with TRBD1 identical over 10 bases. CDR3 length: 14 amino acids. Germline V lookup: CDR1 LNHDA, CDR2 SQIVND (reference sequence). V was clipped by 8 bases and J by 6 bases; unmatched bases: 7. Here the CDR3 reads CASAGTGDTQPQHF. DNA for the CDR3: TGTGCCAGTGCCGGGACAGGGGACACTCAGCCCCAGCATTTT.

V usage is TRBV5-1 and J usage is TRBJ2-7; 7 bases agree with TRBD1. The CDR3 spans 15 residues. The trim removed 0 bases at V and 5 bases at J, leaving 8 bases unmatched. Germline lookup yields CDR1 SGHRS and CDR2 YFSETQ. The CDR3 loop reads CASSLEGTAHHEQYF. The CDR3, as DNA: TGCGCCAGCAGCTTGGAAGGGACAGCCCACCACGAGCAGTACTTC.

This clone was seen a handful of times. V is TRBV3-1 (or the pseudogene TRBV3-2) and J is TRBJ1-2, with a possible D match to TRBD1 (6 bases). This CDR3 comprises 19 residues. Trimming left V 4 bases short and J 1 base short, with 25 bases between. Germline CDR1 LGHDT, CDR2 YNNKEL (reference sequence). CDR3 in DNA: TGTGCCAGCAGCCCGCCTCTCCGACAGGCCCATAATAATAACTATGGCTACACCTTC. This translates into CASSPPLRQAHNNNYGYTF.

This clone turned up a few times. The chain couples TRBV10-3 to TRBJ1-2; D might be TRBD1 (5 bases). This CDR3 has 15 amino acids. Germline V gene lookup returns CDR1 ENHRY and CDR2 SYGVKD. With 3 bases removed from V and 1 base from J, the gap between germline ends came to 12 bases. CDR3 sequence reads: CAISESPGYNYGYTF. The CDR3 bases are TGTGCCATCAGTGAATCGCCAGGGTATAACTATGGCTACACCTTC.

The rearrangement uses TRBV3-1 (or the pseudogene TRBV3-2) and TRBJ2-2; 11 bases fit TRBD2. Germline CDR1 is LGHDT and CDR2 is YNNKEL (reference sequence). This CDR3 comprises 16 residues. Losses at the gene ends were 1 base for V and 4 bases for J; bases not matched to a gene: 2. The CDR3 region is CASSQGTSGFTGELFF. CDR3 bases: TGTGCCAGCAGCCAAGGGACTAGCGGGTTCACCGGGGAGCTGTTTTTT.

J is TRBJ2-7 and V is TRBV6-1; D is perhaps TRBD2 (6 bases). This CDR3 has 16 residues. Between the trimmed V and J ends, which lost 4 bases and 4 bases, there was a span of 20 bases. In germline, CDR1 is MNHNS, CDR2 SASEGT. The CDR3 DNA reads TGTGCCAGCAGTGGATTAGCTAGTCGCCGGGGGTACGAGCAGTACTTC. Its translation: CASSGLASRRGYEQYF.

This clone has just one count. V is TRBV5-1 and J is TRBJ1-1; TRBD1 agrees at 8 bases. Germline V gives CDR1 SGHRS, CDR2 YFSETQ. Trimming cost V 7 bases and J 1 base; bases outside gene matches: 15. The CDR3 is made up of 17 amino acids. The CDR3 region has the DNA TGCGCCAGCGTCCATCAAGGGACAGGTTTGGGGAACACTGAAGCTTTCTTT. Translating it yields CASVHQGTGLGNTEAFF.

The chain carries TRBV5-1 and TRBJ2-1, with D possibly being TRBD1 (5 bases). This CDR3 contains 14 residues. V was cut by 1 base and J by 7 bases, with 12 bases left in between. CDR1 and CDR2 (germline): SGHRS, YFSETQ. CDR3 region: CASSLSTVENEQFF. DNA of the CDR3: TGCGCCAGCAGCTTGTCGACAGTAGAAAATGAGCAGTTCTTC.

This chain links TRBV5-1 with TRBJ2-2, with 9 bases lining up with TRBD2. Germline trimming cut 6 bases from V and 3 bases from J; bases unmatched to any gene: 15. The CDR3 is 18 amino acids. The germline CDR1 and CDR2 sequences are SGHRS and YFSETQ. The CDR3 nucleotides read TGCGCCAGCACAACATGGGGGTCGGGACTAGCAGACACCGGGGAGCTGTTTTTT. Translated, it gives CASTTWGSGLADTGELFF.

The V gene is TRBV11-2, the J gene TRBJ2-7, with D maybe TRBD2 (6 bases). Germline V gene sequence: CDR1 SGHAT, CDR2 FQNNGV. V lost 6 bases and J lost 3, with 9 bases in between. The CDR3 is made up of 12 amino acids. The CDR3 loop reads CASRHGSYEQYF. DNA for the CDR3: TGTGCCAGCAGACACGGGAGCTACGAGCAGTACTTC.

The V and J genes are TRBV4-1 and TRBJ1-6; 7 bases are a match to TRBD1. CDR1 is MGHRA and CDR2 is YSYEKL in the germline V gene. V shed 1 base and J 11 bases; nucleotides not matched to a gene: 8. The CDR3 spans 15 residues. The CDR3 region is CASSQAPTGTTPLHF. The CDR3 DNA is TGCGCCAGCAGCCAAGCACCGACAGGGACGACACCCCTCCACTTT.

V gene TRBV4-1 combines with J gene TRBJ2-3; 9 nucleotides align to TRBD2. This CDR3 has 16 residues. V lost 4 bases and J lost 3; bases outside the gene matches: 8. Germline V gene sequence: CDR1 MGHRA, CDR2 YSYEKL. The chain's CDR3 is CASSRDASGTTDTQYF. In DNA form, the CDR3 reads TGCGCCAGCAGCCGGGATGCTAGCGGGACAACAGATACGCAGTATTTT.

The chain couples TRBV5-4 to TRBJ2-2; perhaps TRBD1 as D (6 bases). CDR3 length: 14 amino acids. Germline V CDR1 and CDR2: SGHNT, YYREEE (reference sequence). The germline V and J ends were trimmed by 4 bases and 5 bases, with 12 bases remaining between them. In DNA form, the CDR3 reads TGTGCCAGCAGCCTGGACAGAGGGACCGGGGAGCTGTTTTTT. This gives the protein CASSLDRGTGELFF.